This TCR beta chain is drawn from a study of blood T cell repertoires in COVID-19. Study in general: In each case, the material was cDNA or gDNA derived from T cells, B-cell-depleted T cells, or PBMCs.

In the original analysis: Quantification of nucleated cells was approximated via reference gene primer amplification. Produced via immunoSEQ multiplex PCR; TCRdb's table is partial and in-frame only. V and J calls and clone size are as listed in that table; D and trimming were resolved from the DNA. In the table there are 250,000 or so clones, 90% of which are singletons. Recruited during active infection, patients (from Seattle) were subsequently followed longitudinally. V lost 11 bases and J lost 4; bases outside the gene matches: 5. The CDR3 runs to 13 residues. CDR1 is LNHDA, CDR2 SQIVND, per germline (reference sequence).

The chain combines TRBV19 with TRBJ2-3; 11 bases map to TRBD2. The receptor's source is a woman aged 60 to 75 with COVID-19, enrolled during active disease. Sequencing was done on a sample of peripheral blood. CDR3 sequence: CAVSGGAADTQYF. CDR3 in DNA: TGTGCCGTTAGCGGGGGGGCCGCAGATACGCAGTATTTT.